This is a list of T cell receptor beta chains from one sample in a study of blood T cell repertoires in COVID-19. Here immunoSEQ multiplex PCR was the method, and the copy in TCRdb shows in-frame clones only, minus some. The sample holds roughly 330,000 clones, over 70% seen once. The sequenced sample was PBMCs or T cells enriched from blood (not recorded which). The source is a young man who had recovered from COVID-19. Both conserved end residues are part of each CDR3. Each record gives: J gene, V gene, clone size, D gene, CDR3 DNA, CDR3 protein. D genes are given only for firm matches. The size entry is marked missing in some rows and otherwise reads once, few, many or a size class.

j_call: TRBJ1-1
v_call: TRBV5-1
clone_size: NA
d_call: TRBD1
cdr3_nt: TGCGCCAGCAGCCCAACAGGGGGAGTGACTGAAGCTTTCTTT
cdr3_aa: CASSPTGGVTEAFF

j_call: TRBJ2-1
v_call: TRBV27
clone_size: NA
d_call: TRBD2
cdr3_nt: TGTGCCAGCACGAAGCGGGGGGCCGCCTACAATGAGCAGTTCTTC
cdr3_aa: CASTKRGAAYNEQFF

j_call: TRBJ2-1
v_call: TRBV5-1
clone_size: once
d_call: NA
cdr3_nt: TGCGCCAGCAGCTTGGCCCACTACAATGAGCAGTTCTTC
cdr3_aa: CASSLAHYNEQFF

j_call: TRBJ1-1
v_call: TRBV28
clone_size: NA
d_call: NA
cdr3_nt: TGTGCCAGCAGTCCTAACACTGAAGCTTTCTTT
cdr3_aa: CASSPNTEAFF

j_call: TRBJ1-1
v_call: TRBV19
clone_size: NA
d_call: NA
cdr3_nt: TGTGCCAGTAGGGCGGACAGCCAAGGAGCTTTCTTT
cdr3_aa: CASRADSQGAFF

j_call: TRBJ1-3
v_call: TRBV7-9
clone_size: NA
d_call: NA
cdr3_nt: TGTGCCAGCCCTATCGGAAACACCATATATTTT
cdr3_aa: CASPIGNTIYF

j_call: TRBJ1-2
v_call: TRBV7-9
clone_size: NA
d_call: TRBD1
cdr3_nt: TGTGCCAGCAGCTTATCCTACGGGACAGACTATGGCTACACCTTC
cdr3_aa: CASSLSYGTDYGYTF

j_call: TRBJ2-5
v_call: TRBV5-1
clone_size: NA
d_call: TRBD1
cdr3_nt: TGCGCCAGCAGCCGACAGGGGATCCAAGAGACCCAGTACTTC
cdr3_aa: CASSRQGIQETQYF

j_call: TRBJ1-6
v_call: TRBV11-2
clone_size: NA
d_call: NA
cdr3_nt: TGTGCCAGCAGCTTAGTCGCACCCCCTGGCACACCCCTCCACTTT
cdr3_aa: CASSLVAPPGTPLHF

j_call: TRBJ2-7
v_call: TRBV15
clone_size: NA
d_call: NA
cdr3_nt: TGTGCCACCAGCAGAGGGACTTTCTCCTACGAGCAGTACTTC
cdr3_aa: CATSRGTFSYEQYF

j_call: TRBJ2-6
v_call: TRBV7-9
clone_size: NA
d_call: TRBD1
cdr3_nt: TGTGCCGGGGGGAGGTATCGGACAGGGCCCTCTGGGGCCAACGTCCTGACTTTC
cdr3_aa: CAGGRYRTGPSGANVLTF

j_call: TRBJ1-1
v_call: TRBV19
clone_size: NA
d_call: NA
cdr3_nt: TGTGCCAGTGAACGTCGGGCAGGGGCTTCGGGCACTGAAGCTTTCTTT
cdr3_aa: CASERRAGASGTEAFF

j_call: TRBJ1-6
v_call: TRBV5-1
clone_size: NA
d_call: TRBD1
cdr3_nt: TGCGCCAGCAGCTTGGGGCAGGGGGGCGAACCCCTCCACTTT
cdr3_aa: CASSLGQGGEPLHF

j_call: TRBJ2-1
v_call: TRBV9
clone_size: NA
d_call: NA
cdr3_nt: TGTGCCAGCAGCGCACAGGGTATATCCTACAATGAGCAGTTCTTC
cdr3_aa: CASSAQGISYNEQFF

j_call: TRBJ2-5
v_call: TRBV5-4
clone_size: NA
d_call: TRBD2
cdr3_nt: TGTGCCAGCAGCTCCCGACTAATGGGGGGGTCCCAAGAGACCCAGTACTTC
cdr3_aa: CASSSRLMGGSQETQYF

j_call: TRBJ2-7
v_call: TRBV25-1
clone_size: NA
d_call: NA
cdr3_nt: TGTGCCAGCAGTTCCCTGGACACAAGAGACTACGAGCAGTACTTC
cdr3_aa: CASSSLDTRDYEQYF

j_call: TRBJ1-6
v_call: TRBV28
clone_size: NA
d_call: TRBD1
cdr3_nt: TGTGCCAGCAGTTTACGACAGGGATCACCCCTCCACTTT
cdr3_aa: CASSLRQGSPLHF

j_call: TRBJ1-6
v_call: TRBV27
clone_size: once
d_call: TRBD1
cdr3_nt: TGTGCCAGCAGTTGGGACAGGGGCTATTCACCCCTCCACTTT
cdr3_aa: CASSWDRGYSPLHF

j_call: TRBJ1-2
v_call: TRBV19
clone_size: few
d_call: TRBD1
cdr3_nt: TGTGCCAGTAGTCGTGGACAGGGGGCGGATGGCTACACCTTC
cdr3_aa: CASSRGQGADGYTF

j_call: TRBJ2-2
v_call: TRBV25-1
clone_size: NA
d_call: NA
cdr3_nt: TGTGCCAGCAGTGAGGGTGGAGTAAACACCGGGGAGCTGTTTTTT
cdr3_aa: CASSEGGVNTGELFF

j_call: TRBJ1-4
v_call: TRBV5-4
clone_size: few
d_call: TRBD1
cdr3_nt: TGTGCCAGCAGCCCCGCGGGGACAGCTAATGAAAAACTGTTTTTT
cdr3_aa: CASSPAGTANEKLFF

j_call: TRBJ2-4
v_call: TRBV5-4
clone_size: NA
d_call: NA
cdr3_nt: TGTGCCAGCAGCACCGCGACAGAAGCCAAAAACATTCAGTACTTC
cdr3_aa: CASSTATEAKNIQYF

j_call: TRBJ1-1
v_call: TRBV5-1
clone_size: NA
d_call: TRBD1
cdr3_nt: TGCGCCAGCAGCTTGGATGGACAGGGGTATGAAGCTTTCTTT
cdr3_aa: CASSLDGQGYEAFF

j_call: TRBJ1-3
v_call: TRBV5-1
clone_size: NA
d_call: NA
cdr3_nt: TGCGCCAGTAGGGACTCAAGCTCTGGAAACACCATATATTTT
cdr3_aa: CASRDSSSGNTIYF

j_call: TRBJ2-4
v_call: TRBV2
clone_size: NA
d_call: TRBD2
cdr3_nt: TGTGCCAGCAGTGCCGGACTAGCGGAGATAAACATTCAGTACTTC
cdr3_aa: CASSAGLAEINIQYF

j_call: TRBJ1-1
v_call: TRBV6-4
clone_size: NA
d_call: NA
cdr3_nt: TGTGCCAGCAGTAACAGGGTTGGGACTGAAGCTTTCTTT
cdr3_aa: CASSNRVGTEAFF

j_call: TRBJ2-5
v_call: TRBV2
clone_size: NA
d_call: NA
cdr3_nt: TGTGCCAGCATGTCCCCTCAAGAGACCCAGTACTTC
cdr3_aa: CASMSPQETQYF

j_call: TRBJ2-4
v_call: TRBV6-5
clone_size: NA
d_call: TRBD1
cdr3_nt: TGTGCCAGCAGTCCACACCCAGGGGGTAACATTCAGTACTTC
cdr3_aa: CASSPHPGGNIQYF

j_call: TRBJ2-7
v_call: TRBV18
clone_size: NA
d_call: TRBD2
cdr3_nt: TGTGCCAGCTCACCGATAGCGGGGTCGGAGGGGGAGCAGTACTTC
cdr3_aa: CASSPIAGSEGEQYF

j_call: TRBJ2-7
v_call: TRBV30
clone_size: NA
d_call: TRBD1
cdr3_nt: TGTGCCTGGAGAGACCGGACAGGGGACTACGAGCAGTACTTC
cdr3_aa: CAWRDRTGDYEQYF

j_call: TRBJ2-7
v_call: TRBV27
clone_size: NA
d_call: TRBD2
cdr3_nt: TGTGCCAGCAGCCCGACTAGCGGGGGGGCTTTCGAGCAGTACTTC
cdr3_aa: CASSPTSGGAFEQYF

j_call: TRBJ1-3
v_call: TRBV30
clone_size: NA
d_call: NA
cdr3_nt: TGTGCCTGGAGCAGGGCTTACGGAAACACCATATATTTT
cdr3_aa: CAWSRAYGNTIYF

j_call: TRBJ1-1
v_call: TRBV6-5
clone_size: NA
d_call: NA
cdr3_nt: TGTGCCAGCAGAGGGACAACAGTGAACACTGAAGCTTTCTTT
cdr3_aa: CASRGTTVNTEAFF

j_call: TRBJ1-1
v_call: TRBV28
clone_size: NA
d_call: NA
cdr3_nt: TGTGCCAGCAGTTCGATCTCACTGGGCCGTTCCGCTGAAGCTTTCTTT
cdr3_aa: CASSSISLGRSAEAFF

j_call: TRBJ2-5
v_call: TRBV5-1
clone_size: NA
d_call: TRBD1
cdr3_nt: TGCGCCAGCAGCTTAGAGGGGACAGATGCAGAGACCCAGTACTTC
cdr3_aa: CASSLEGTDAETQYF

j_call: TRBJ1-1
v_call: TRBV7-9
clone_size: NA
d_call: NA
cdr3_nt: TGTGCCAGCAGCTCAACAACGAACACTGAAGCTTTCTTT
cdr3_aa: CASSSTTNTEAFF

j_call: TRBJ1-5
v_call: TRBV28
clone_size: few
d_call: NA
cdr3_nt: TGTGCCAGCAGTCCCCCCAGACAGGCGAGGAATCAGCCCCAGCATTTT
cdr3_aa: CASSPPRQARNQPQHF

j_call: TRBJ2-5
v_call: TRBV9
clone_size: NA
d_call: TRBD2
cdr3_nt: TGTGCCAGCAGCGTAGGGGGGACTAGCGGGGAGACCCAGTACTTC
cdr3_aa: CASSVGGTSGETQYF

j_call: TRBJ1-5
v_call: TRBV28
clone_size: NA
d_call: TRBD1
cdr3_nt: TGTGCCAGCAGTCCAGGGGGCGTTGGCAATCAGCCCCAGCATTTT
cdr3_aa: CASSPGGVGNQPQHF